This entry lists 4 T cell receptor beta chains sequenced from one sample in a study of identical twins (dated by TCRdb to 2016 to 2017). The library was built by means of 5' RACE. Sequencing took place on an Illumina HiSeq 2000. TCRdb trimmed the raw reads at Q25, called clones with MiXCR and kept productive beta chains. Each record represents a unique CDR3 protein, reported with the most common genes and DNA among its rows. This sample lists a few hundred thousand distinct CDR3 sequences; approximately 18% were detected once. The top ten clonotypes cover roughly 12% of the sample. Sequencing was performed on naive T cells sorted from blood. Per the publication, the cell subset or site label means: cells isolated with a human naive T-cell isolation kit. These receptors originate from a man in his forties or fifties in good health.

This chain joins TRBV29-1 and TRBJ2-3; 9 bases map to TRBD1. The CDR3 loop spans 15 amino acids. CDR1 is SQVTM, CDR2 ANQGSEA, per germline. Germline trimming cut 8 bases from V and 5 bases from J; bases unmatched to any gene: 14. CDR3 nucleotide sequence: TGCAGCCCTCGGACAGGGGAAGCGGAAGGAGATACGCAGTATTTT. Encoded protein: CSPRTGEAEGDTQYF.

This clonotype came up a few times. The rearrangement uses TRBV3-1 and TRBJ2-3; D unclear. Trimming stripped 4 bases from V and 3 bases from J, with 14 bases between. Per the germline V gene, CDR1 is LGHDT and CDR2 is YNNKEL (reference sequence). The CDR3 totals 15 residues. The CDR3 protein is CASSPYLGGTDTQYF. In DNA, the CDR3 is TGTGCCAGCAGCCCTTACTTGGGTGGTACAGATACGCAGTATTTT.

The chain combines TRBV6-5 with TRBJ2-7; 8 bases are a match to TRBD2. The CDR3 sequence is 14 residues long. Germline CDR1 MNHEY, CDR2 SVGAGI. J was trimmed by 4 bases and V by 3 bases; bases with no gene match: 5. CDR3 bases: TGTGCCAGCAGTTATAGCGGGGAGATTTACGAGCAGTACTTC. Its protein product is CASSYSGEIYEQYF.

The table lists this clonotype with a few counts. The chain joins TRBV10-3 to TRBJ2-7; TRBD2 matches 12 bases. This CDR3 is 15 amino acids long. Germline assignment: CDR1 ENHRY and CDR2 SYGVKD. Germline trimming cut 6 bases from V and 0 bases from J; bases unmatched to any gene: 3. The CDR3: CAISTSGRSSYEQYF. In DNA form, the CDR3 reads TGTGCCATCAGCACTAGCGGGAGGAGCTCCTACGAGCAGTACTTC.